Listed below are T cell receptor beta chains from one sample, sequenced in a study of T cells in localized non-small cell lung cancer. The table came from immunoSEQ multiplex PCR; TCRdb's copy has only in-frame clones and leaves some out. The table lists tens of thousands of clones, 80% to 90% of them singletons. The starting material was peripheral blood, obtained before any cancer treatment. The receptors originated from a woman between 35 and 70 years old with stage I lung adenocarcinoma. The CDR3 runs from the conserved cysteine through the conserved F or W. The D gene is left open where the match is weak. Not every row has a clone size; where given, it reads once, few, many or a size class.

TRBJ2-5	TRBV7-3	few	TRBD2	CASSPQLAATQYF	TGTGCCAGCAGCCCGCAACTAGCGGCCACCCAGTACTTC
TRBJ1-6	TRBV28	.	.	CASRGSSNSPLHF	TGTGCCAGCCGGGGGTCGTCTAATTCACCCCTCCACTTT
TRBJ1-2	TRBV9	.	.	CASSLRGGANYGYTF	TGTGCCAGTTCTCTAAGGGGCGGAGCTAACTATGGCTACACCTTC
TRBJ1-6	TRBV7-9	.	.	CASSLSLALGDSPLHF	TGTGCCAGCAGCTTATCACTGGCGCTAGGAGATTCACCCCTCCACTTT
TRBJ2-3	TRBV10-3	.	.	CAISPGGHTDTQYF	TGTGCCATCTCCCCCGGGGGGCACACAGATACGCAGTATTTT
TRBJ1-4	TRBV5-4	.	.	CASSQDPGRGNEKLFF	TGTGCCAGCAGCCAAGACCCGGGACGGGGTAATGAAAAACTGTTTTTT
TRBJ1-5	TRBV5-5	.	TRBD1	CASSLGNRGLYQPQHF	TGTGCCAGCAGCTTGGGAAACAGGGGCCTTTATCAGCCCCAGCATTTT
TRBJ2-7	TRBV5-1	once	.	CASSLVGELGEQYF	TGCGCCAGCAGCTTGGTGGGGGAATTAGGCGAGCAGTACTTC
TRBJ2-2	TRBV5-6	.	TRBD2	CASSLLGLAENTGELFF	TGTGCCAGCAGCTTGTTAGGACTAGCGGAGAACACCGGGGAGCTGTTTTTT
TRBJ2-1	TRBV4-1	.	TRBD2	CASSQLVAGVVTYNEQFF	TGCGCCAGCAGCCAACTTGTAGCGGGAGTGGTAACTTACAATGAGCAGTTCTTC
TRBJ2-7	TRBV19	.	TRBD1	CASRPGQVGYEQYF	TGTGCCAGTAGACCGGGACAGGTGGGGTACGAGCAGTACTTC
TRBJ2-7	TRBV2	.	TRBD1	CASTPQGVVTTYEQYF	TGTGCCAGCACCCCACAGGGGGTTGTCACGACCTACGAGCAGTACTTC
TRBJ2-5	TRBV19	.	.	CASSIGTVQETQYF	TGTGCCAGTAGTATAGGGACAGTTCAAGAGACCCAGTACTTC
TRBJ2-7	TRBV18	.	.	CASSPPGRDAGFEQYF	TGTGCCAGCTCACCACCGGGAAGAGATGCGGGATTCGAGCAGTACTTC
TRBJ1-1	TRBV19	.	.	CASSIQGAGRGTEAFF	TGTGCCAGTAGTATTCAGGGTGCGGGGCGAGGCACTGAAGCTTTCTTT
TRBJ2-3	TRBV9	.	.	CASRRTGTRTDTQYF	TGTGCCAGCCGACGCACAGGGACGCGCACAGATACGCAGTATTTT
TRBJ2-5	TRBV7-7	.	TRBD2	CASSSLAGGHETQYF	TGTGCTAGCAGCTCCCTAGCGGGGGGGCATGAGACCCAGTACTTC
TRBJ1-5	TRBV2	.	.	CASSGREYSNQPQHF	TGTGCCAGCAGTGGCAGGGAGTATAGCAATCAGCCCCAGCATTTT
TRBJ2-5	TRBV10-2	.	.	CASGETVKETQYF	TGCGCCAGCGGTGAAACAGTCAAAGAGACCCAGTACTTC
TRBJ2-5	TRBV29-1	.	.	CSVRGGQETQYF	TGCAGCGTTAGGGGTGGCCAAGAGACCCAGTACTTC
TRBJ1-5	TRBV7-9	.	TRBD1	CASRGTGFGDQPQHF	TGTGCCAGCAGGGGGACAGGGTTCGGGGATCAGCCCCAGCATTTT
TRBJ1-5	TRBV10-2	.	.	CASSEGGANQPQHF	TGCGCCAGCAGTGAAGGAGGGGCGAATCAGCCCCAGCATTTT
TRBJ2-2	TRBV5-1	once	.	CASSLTTGSTGELFF	TGCGCCAGCAGCTTGACGACAGGATCGACCGGGGAGCTGTTTTTT
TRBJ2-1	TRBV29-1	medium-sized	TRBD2	CSVVTGTSGMVGEQFF	TGCAGCGTTGTGACCGGGACTAGCGGGATGGTGGGCGAGCAGTTCTTC
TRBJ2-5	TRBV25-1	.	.	CASSESGTRAGTQYF	TGTGCCAGCAGTGAATCGGGGACACGGGCCGGGACCCAGTACTTC
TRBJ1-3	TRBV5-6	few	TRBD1	CASSFEDRVVGNTIYF	TGTGCCAGCAGCTTTGAAGACAGGGTAGTTGGAAACACCATATATTTT
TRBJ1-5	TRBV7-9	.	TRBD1	CASSLGQGGQPQHF	TGTGCCAGCAGCCTCGGACAGGGGGGTCAGCCCCAGCATTTT
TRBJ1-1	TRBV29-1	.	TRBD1	CSVEVGGQGDAFF	TGCAGCGTTGAAGTAGGGGGGCAGGGGGATGCTTTCTTT
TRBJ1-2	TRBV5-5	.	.	CASSLEPGLRGYTF	TGTGCCAGCAGCTTGGAACCAGGGCTCCGTGGCTACACCTTC
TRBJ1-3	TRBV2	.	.	CASSWQDLSGNTIYF	TGTGCCAGCAGTTGGCAGGACCTCTCTGGAAACACCATATATTTT
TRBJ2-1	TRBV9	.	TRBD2	CASSVAGLAVSNEQFF	TGTGCCAGCAGCGTGGCTGGACTAGCGGTTAGCAATGAGCAGTTCTTC
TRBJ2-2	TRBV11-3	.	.	CASSQRWSTNTGELFF	TGTGCCAGCAGCCAGAGGTGGAGTACGAACACCGGGGAGCTGTTTTTT
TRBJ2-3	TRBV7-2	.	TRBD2	CASSLVSGDGTDTQYF	TGTGCCAGCAGCTTAGTGAGCGGGGATGGGACAGATACGCAGTATTTT
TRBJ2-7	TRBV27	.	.	CASSSASGARNYEQYF	TGTGCCAGCAGTTCCGCTTCTGGCGCTAGGAACTACGAGCAGTACTTC
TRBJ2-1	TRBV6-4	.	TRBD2	CASSPSGLAGYNEQFF	TGTGCCAGCAGCCCCTCGGGACTAGCGGGATACAATGAGCAGTTCTTC
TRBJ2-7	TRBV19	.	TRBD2	CASSNTGGSGEQYF	TGTGCCAGTAGTAATACGGGGGGATCTGGCGAGCAGTACTTC
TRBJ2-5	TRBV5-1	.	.	CASSLVRETQYF	TGCGCCAGCAGCTTGGTCCGGGAGACCCAGTACTTC
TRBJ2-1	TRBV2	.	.	CASRAGQKNNEQFF	TGTGCCAGCAGGGCGGGACAGAAAAACAATGAGCAGTTCTTC
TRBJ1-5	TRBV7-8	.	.	CASSLAPRGRSNQPQHF	TGTGCCAGCAGCTTAGCGCCACGGGGGCGGAGCAATCAGCCCCAGCATTTT